A selection of T cell receptor beta chains follows, all from one sample in a study of beta chain features in type 1 diabetes. The protocol was immunoSEQ multiplex PCR, while the TCRdb copy is restricted to in-frame clones and leaves out a portion. Here the sample spans under 900,000 clones, 17% being singletons. Sequencing was performed on naive CD4+ T cells from blood. These receptors all stem from a woman between 18 and 29 years old in good health. Each CDR3 is given with its conserved first and last residue. The order of the fields is V gene, clone size, D gene, J gene, CDR3 protein, CDR3 DNA. The D gene is left open where the match is weak. Clone size is stated in some rows and not others, as once, few, many or a class when expanded.

v_gene: TRBV5-4; abundance: few; d_gene: -; j_gene: TRBJ2-5; CDR3aa: CASSQVGQETQYF; CDR3nt: TGTGCCAGCAGCCAAGTGGGGCAAGAGACCCAGTACTTC
v_gene: TRBV15; abundance: few; d_gene: -; j_gene: TRBJ1-1; CDR3aa: CATSRGVGPAGTEAFF; CDR3nt: TGTGCCACCAGCAGAGGAGTGGGGCCCGCCGGTACTGAAGCTTTCTTT
v_gene: TRBV28; abundance: -; d_gene: -; j_gene: TRBJ2-7; CDR3aa: CASSLISSYEQYF; CDR3nt: TGTGCCAGCAGTTTAATCAGCTCCTACGAGCAGTACTTC
v_gene: TRBV2; abundance: -; d_gene: TRBD1; j_gene: TRBJ2-6; CDR3aa: CASKDRVLSGANVLTF; CDR3nt: TGTGCCAGCAAAGACAGGGTCCTATCTGGGGCCAACGTCCTGACTTTC
v_gene: TRBV7-2; abundance: few; d_gene: TRBD2; j_gene: TRBJ2-5; CDR3aa: CASSLVTSGQETQYF; CDR3nt: TGTGCCAGCAGCTTAGTAACTAGCGGCCAAGAGACCCAGTACTTC
v_gene: TRBV7-9; abundance: few; d_gene: TRBD1; j_gene: TRBJ2-7; CDR3aa: CASSLGQGGNEQYF; CDR3nt: TGTGCCAGCAGCTTAGGACAGGGGGGCAACGAGCAGTACTTC
v_gene: TRBV15; abundance: -; d_gene: TRBD2; j_gene: TRBJ2-7; CDR3aa: CATSRDRFSAGVSYEQYF; CDR3nt: TGTGCCACCAGCAGAGATCGATTTTCTGCGGGAGTGTCGTACGAGCAGTACTTC
v_gene: TRBV18; abundance: few; d_gene: TRBD2; j_gene: TRBJ2-3; CDR3aa: CASSLGLATDTQYF; CDR3nt: TGTGCCAGCTCACTCGGACTAGCCACAGATACGCAGTATTTT
v_gene: TRBV2; abundance: -; d_gene: TRBD2; j_gene: TRBJ2-1; CDR3aa: CASRMTSGTGSGQFF; CDR3nt: TGTGCCAGCAGGATGACTAGCGGGACGGGGTCGGGGCAGTTCTTC
v_gene: TRBV28; abundance: few; d_gene: -; j_gene: TRBJ2-7; CDR3aa: CASSLADSYEQYF; CDR3nt: TGTGCCAGCAGTTTAGCGGATTCCTACGAGCAGTACTTC
v_gene: TRBV20-1; abundance: few; d_gene: -; j_gene: TRBJ2-1; CDR3aa: CSAVGNEQFF; CDR3nt: TGCAGTGCTGTCGGGAATGAGCAGTTCTTC
v_gene: TRBV10-3; abundance: few; d_gene: -; j_gene: TRBJ2-7; CDR3aa: CASRGGSYEQYF; CDR3nt: TGTGCCTCACGAGGGGGCTCCTACGAGCAGTACTTC
v_gene: TRBV15; abundance: -; d_gene: TRBD1; j_gene: TRBJ2-7; CDR3aa: CATSRPGTVSYEQYF; CDR3nt: TGTGCCACCAGCAGACCCGGGACAGTCTCCTACGAGCAGTACTTC
v_gene: TRBV19; abundance: -; d_gene: -; j_gene: TRBJ2-2; CDR3aa: CASSIDAGRVGELFF; CDR3nt: TGTGCCAGTAGTATAGATGCAGGTAGAGTCGGGGAGCTGTTTTTT
v_gene: TRBV4-1; abundance: few; d_gene: TRBD2; j_gene: TRBJ2-7; CDR3aa: CASSLGTSRGLGEQYF; CDR3nt: TGCGCCAGCAGCCTCGGGACTAGTAGGGGTCTTGGCGAGCAGTACTTC
v_gene: TRBV28; abundance: -; d_gene: TRBD1; j_gene: TRBJ2-2; CDR3aa: CASSPDGTGNTGELFF; CDR3nt: TGTGCCAGCAGTCCCGACGGGACAGGGAACACCGGGGAGCTGTTTTTT
v_gene: TRBV5-1; abundance: -; d_gene: -; j_gene: TRBJ2-3; CDR3aa: CASSLVGGSTDTQYF; CDR3nt: TGCGCCAGCAGCTTGGTAGGGGGTAGCACAGATACGCAGTATTTT
v_gene: TRBV7-2; abundance: few; d_gene: -; j_gene: TRBJ1-5; CDR3aa: CASSITGTQNQPQHF; CDR3nt: TGTGCCAGCAGCATAACCGGGACACAAAATCAGCCCCAGCATTTT
v_gene: TRBV5-1; abundance: few; d_gene: TRBD1; j_gene: TRBJ1-1; CDR3aa: CASSLGDRVAFF; CDR3nt: TGCGCCAGCAGCTTGGGGGACAGGGTAGCTTTCTTT
v_gene: TRBV28; abundance: -; d_gene: -; j_gene: TRBJ1-1; CDR3aa: CASSLGGVTEAFF; CDR3nt: TGTGCCAGCAGTTTAGGAGGGGTGACTGAAGCTTTCTTT
v_gene: TRBV28; abundance: -; d_gene: -; j_gene: TRBJ1-5; CDR3aa: CASSLLDSNQPQHF; CDR3nt: TGTGCCAGCAGTTTATTGGACAGCAATCAGCCCCAGCATTTT
v_gene: TRBV4-2; abundance: few; d_gene: -; j_gene: TRBJ2-4; CDR3aa: CASSQVGGGGKNIQYF; CDR3nt: TGTGCCAGCAGCCAAGTAGGGGGAGGGGGCAAAAACATTCAGTACTTC
v_gene: TRBV28; abundance: few; d_gene: TRBD1; j_gene: TRBJ1-5; CDR3aa: CASSSPGGLHQPQHF; CDR3nt: TGTGCCAGCAGTTCCCCAGGGGGGCTCCATCAGCCCCAGCATTTT
v_gene: TRBV28; abundance: few; d_gene: -; j_gene: TRBJ1-2; CDR3aa: CASRIGGDGPYGYTF; CDR3nt: TGTGCCAGCAGGATCGGAGGGGACGGACCCTATGGCTACACCTTC
v_gene: TRBV6-5; abundance: -; d_gene: -; j_gene: TRBJ2-6; CDR3aa: CASTPGAGANVLTF; CDR3nt: TGTGCCAGCACTCCTGGGGCTGGGGCCAACGTCCTGACTTTC
v_gene: TRBV9; abundance: -; d_gene: TRBD1; j_gene: TRBJ2-3; CDR3aa: CASSGTTGGGTDTQYF; CDR3nt: TGTGCCAGCAGCGGAACGACAGGGGGAGGTACAGATACGCAGTATTTT
v_gene: TRBV19; abundance: few; d_gene: -; j_gene: TRBJ1-2; CDR3aa: CASKSETGVHYGYTF; CDR3nt: TGTGCCAGTAAGTCTGAGACAGGAGTTCACTATGGCTACACCTTC
v_gene: TRBV28; abundance: -; d_gene: TRBD1; j_gene: TRBJ2-7; CDR3aa: CASSPRQGRALSSYEQYF; CDR3nt: TGTGCCAGCAGTCCCAGACAGGGAAGGGCCCTAAGCTCCTACGAGCAGTACTTC
v_gene: TRBV19; abundance: -; d_gene: -; j_gene: TRBJ2-3; CDR3aa: CASSKRPFSTDTQYF; CDR3nt: TGTGCCAGTAGTAAGCGACCGTTCTCCACAGATACGCAGTATTTT
v_gene: TRBV28; abundance: few; d_gene: -; j_gene: TRBJ2-7; CDR3aa: CASSLGSSYEQYF; CDR3nt: TGTGCCAGCAGTTTAGGGAGCTCCTACGAGCAGTACTTC
v_gene: TRBV28; abundance: -; d_gene: TRBD1; j_gene: TRBJ1-2; CDR3aa: CASETGPGYTF; CDR3nt: TGTGCCAGCGAGACAGGGCCTGGCTACACCTTC
v_gene: TRBV5-1; abundance: few; d_gene: -; j_gene: TRBJ2-1; CDR3aa: CASSWGSINEQFF; CDR3nt: TGCGCCAGCAGCTGGGGCTCGATCAATGAGCAGTTCTTC
v_gene: TRBV7-2; abundance: -; d_gene: TRBD2; j_gene: TRBJ2-1; CDR3aa: CASSPGLREHNEQFF; CDR3nt: TGTGCCAGCAGCCCGGGACTACGCGAACACAATGAGCAGTTCTTC
v_gene: TRBV6-6; abundance: -; d_gene: -; j_gene: TRBJ2-2; CDR3aa: CASSLDRVGELFF; CDR3nt: TGTGCCAGCAGCCTGGACCGAGTCGGGGAGCTGTTTTTT
v_gene: TRBV6-1; abundance: -; d_gene: TRBD1; j_gene: TRBJ1-2; CDR3aa: CASSKDRGNYGYTF; CDR3nt: TGTGCCAGCAGTAAGGACAGGGGGAACTATGGCTACACCTTC
v_gene: TRBV27; abundance: few; d_gene: TRBD2; j_gene: TRBJ2-7; CDR3aa: CASRESGGGRYEQYF; CDR3nt: TGTGCCAGCAGAGAAAGCGGGGGGGGCAGGTACGAGCAGTACTTC
v_gene: TRBV18; abundance: few; d_gene: TRBD1; j_gene: TRBJ2-1; CDR3aa: CASSPDRGYNEQFF; CDR3nt: TGTGCCAGCTCACCCGACAGGGGTTACAATGAGCAGTTCTTC
v_gene: TRBV7-2; abundance: few; d_gene: TRBD1; j_gene: TRBJ2-7; CDR3aa: CASSVRDSYEQYF; CDR3nt: TGTGCCAGCAGCGTCCGGGACAGCTACGAGCAGTACTTC
v_gene: TRBV7-9; abundance: -; d_gene: -; j_gene: TRBJ1-1; CDR3aa: CASYRVSDTEAFF; CDR3nt: TGTGCCAGCTACAGGGTCTCCGACACTGAAGCTTTCTTT
v_gene: TRBV19; abundance: -; d_gene: -; j_gene: TRBJ2-3; CDR3aa: CASSMGPRADTQYF; CDR3nt: TGTGCCAGTAGTATGGGTCCTCGAGCGGATACGCAGTATTTT
v_gene: TRBV10-3; abundance: few; d_gene: -; j_gene: TRBJ2-7; CDR3aa: CASGADYEQYF; CDR3nt: TGTGCCAGCGGAGCGGACTACGAGCAGTACTTC
v_gene: TRBV7-9; abundance: -; d_gene: -; j_gene: TRBJ2-1; CDR3aa: CASSLAGQSNEQFF; CDR3nt: TGTGCCAGCAGCTTAGCGGGCCAGAGCAATGAGCAGTTCTTC
v_gene: TRBV2; abundance: few; d_gene: -; j_gene: TRBJ2-3; CDR3aa: CASSEEGTPTDTQYF; CDR3nt: TGTGCCAGCAGTGAAGAAGGGACCCCTACAGATACGCAGTATTTT
v_gene: TRBV9; abundance: -; d_gene: TRBD1; j_gene: TRBJ2-7; CDR3aa: CASSVGVIGTGGAEQYF; CDR3nt: TGTGCCAGCAGCGTAGGTGTTATTGGGACAGGGGGCGCCGAGCAGTACTTC
v_gene: TRBV18; abundance: few; d_gene: -; j_gene: TRBJ2-1; CDR3aa: CASSPLGRPNEQFF; CDR3nt: TGTGCCAGCTCACCTCTCGGAAGGCCAAATGAGCAGTTCTTC
v_gene: TRBV14; abundance: few; d_gene: TRBD1; j_gene: TRBJ2-1; CDR3aa: CASSQGGTVYNEQFF; CDR3nt: TGTGCCAGCAGCCAAGGGGGGACAGTTTACAATGAGCAGTTCTTC
v_gene: TRBV18; abundance: few; d_gene: TRBD1; j_gene: TRBJ2-7; CDR3aa: CASSPGTGGSEWGYEQYF; CDR3nt: TGTGCCAGCTCACCAGGGACAGGGGGCTCCGAGTGGGGCTACGAGCAGTACTTC
v_gene: TRBV20-1; abundance: few; d_gene: -; j_gene: TRBJ2-7; CDR3aa: CSAVWRNEQYF; CDR3nt: TGCAGTGCTGTTTGGAGGAACGAGCAGTACTTC